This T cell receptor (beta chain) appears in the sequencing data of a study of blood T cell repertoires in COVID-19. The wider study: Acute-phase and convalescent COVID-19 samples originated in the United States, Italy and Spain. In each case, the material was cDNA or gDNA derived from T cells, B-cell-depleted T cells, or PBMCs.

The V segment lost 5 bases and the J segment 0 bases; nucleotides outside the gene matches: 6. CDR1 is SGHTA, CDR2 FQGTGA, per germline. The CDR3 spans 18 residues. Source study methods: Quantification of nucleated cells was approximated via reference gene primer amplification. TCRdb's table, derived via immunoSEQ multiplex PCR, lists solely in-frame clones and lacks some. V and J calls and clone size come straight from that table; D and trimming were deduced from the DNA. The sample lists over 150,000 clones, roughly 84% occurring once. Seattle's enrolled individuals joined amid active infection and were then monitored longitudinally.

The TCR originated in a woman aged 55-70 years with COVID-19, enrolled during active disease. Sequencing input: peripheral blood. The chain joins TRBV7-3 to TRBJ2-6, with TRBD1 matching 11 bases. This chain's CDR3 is CASSLGTGGSSGANVLTF. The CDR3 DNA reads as TGTGCCAGCAGCCTAGGGACAGGGGGAAGCTCTGGGGCCAACGTCCTGACTTTC. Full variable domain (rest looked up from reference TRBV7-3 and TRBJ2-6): GAGVSQTPSNKVTEKGKYVELRCDPISGHTALYWYRQSLGQGPEFLIYFQGTGAADDSGLPNDRFFAVRPEGSVSTLKIQRTERGDSAVYLCASSLGTGGSSGANVLTFGAGSRLTVL.